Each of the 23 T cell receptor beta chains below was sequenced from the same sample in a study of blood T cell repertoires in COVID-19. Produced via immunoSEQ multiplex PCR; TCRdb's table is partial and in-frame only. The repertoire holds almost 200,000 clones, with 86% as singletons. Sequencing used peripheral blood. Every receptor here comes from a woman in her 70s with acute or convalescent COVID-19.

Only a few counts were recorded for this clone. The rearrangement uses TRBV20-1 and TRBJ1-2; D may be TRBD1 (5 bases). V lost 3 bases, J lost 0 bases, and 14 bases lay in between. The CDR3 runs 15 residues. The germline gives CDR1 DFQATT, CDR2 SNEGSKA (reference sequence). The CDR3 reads CSASPRAFANYGYTF. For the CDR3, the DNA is TGCAGTGCTAGTCCCAGGGCCTTCGCTAACTATGGCTACACCTTC.

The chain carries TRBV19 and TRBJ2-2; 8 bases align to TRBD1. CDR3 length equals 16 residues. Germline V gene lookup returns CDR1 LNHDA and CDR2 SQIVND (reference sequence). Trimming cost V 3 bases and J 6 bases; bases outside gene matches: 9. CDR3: CASSIPRQGSPGELFF. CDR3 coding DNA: TGTGCCAGTAGTATCCCGAGACAGGGGTCCCCCGGGGAGCTGTTTTTT.

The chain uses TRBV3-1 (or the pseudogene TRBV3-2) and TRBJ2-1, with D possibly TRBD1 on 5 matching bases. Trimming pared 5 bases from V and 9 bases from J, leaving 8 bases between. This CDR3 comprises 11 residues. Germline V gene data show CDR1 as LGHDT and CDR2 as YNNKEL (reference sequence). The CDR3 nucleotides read TGTGCCAGCAGCACAGGCAGTGAGCAGTTCTTC. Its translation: CASSTGSEQFF.

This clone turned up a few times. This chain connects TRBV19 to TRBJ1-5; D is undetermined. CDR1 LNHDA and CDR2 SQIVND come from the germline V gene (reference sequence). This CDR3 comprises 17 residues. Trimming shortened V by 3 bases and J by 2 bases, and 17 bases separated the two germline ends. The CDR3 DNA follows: TGTGCCAGTAGTATGAGGCAGAACCAAGGTGGCAATCAGCCCCAGCATTTT. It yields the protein CASSMRQNQGGNQPQHF.

The CDR3 region is CASSYSSFGSLANEQYF. The CDR3, as DNA: TGTGCCAGCAGTTACTCGTCTTTCGGCAGTTTAGCCAACGAGCAGTACTTC. This chain joins TRBV6-2 or TRBV6-3 and TRBJ2-7; D gene ambiguous. The CDR3 totals 17 residues. From germline, CDR1 is MNHEY and CDR2 SVGEGT. V shed 0 bases and J shed 5 bases, with 20 bases lying between them.

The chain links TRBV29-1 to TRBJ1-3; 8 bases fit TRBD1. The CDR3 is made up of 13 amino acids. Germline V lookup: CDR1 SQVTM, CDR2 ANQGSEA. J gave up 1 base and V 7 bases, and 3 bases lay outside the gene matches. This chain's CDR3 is CSGRTGSGNTIYF. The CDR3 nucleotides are TGCAGCGGACGGACAGGGTCTGGAAACACCATATATTTT.

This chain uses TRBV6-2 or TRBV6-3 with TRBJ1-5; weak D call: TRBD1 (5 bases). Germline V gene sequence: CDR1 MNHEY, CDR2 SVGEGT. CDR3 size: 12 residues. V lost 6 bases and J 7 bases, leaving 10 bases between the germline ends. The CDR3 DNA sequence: TGTGCCAGCAGCACTGGGGGGCAGCCCCAGCATTTT. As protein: CASSTGGQPQHF.

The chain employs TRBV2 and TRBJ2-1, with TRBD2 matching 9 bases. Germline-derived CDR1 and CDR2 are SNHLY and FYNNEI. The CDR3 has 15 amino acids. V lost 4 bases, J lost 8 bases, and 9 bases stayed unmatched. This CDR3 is CASSVAGEPGDEQFF. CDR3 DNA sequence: TGTGCCAGCAGTGTAGCGGGAGAACCGGGCGATGAGCAGTTCTTC.

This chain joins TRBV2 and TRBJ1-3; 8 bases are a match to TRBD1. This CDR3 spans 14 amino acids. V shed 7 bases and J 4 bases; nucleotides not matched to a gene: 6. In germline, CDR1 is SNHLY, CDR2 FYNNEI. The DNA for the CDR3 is TGTGCCAGCACCCTGGACAGGGCCGGAAACACCATATATTTT. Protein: CASTLDRAGNTIYF.

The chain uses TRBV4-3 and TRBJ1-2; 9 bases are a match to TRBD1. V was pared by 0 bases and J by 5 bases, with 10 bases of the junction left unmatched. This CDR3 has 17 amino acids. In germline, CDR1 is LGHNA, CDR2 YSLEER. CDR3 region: CASSQDAPGTGSYGYTF. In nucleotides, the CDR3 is TGCGCCAGCAGCCAAGATGCCCCCGGGACAGGGAGTTATGGCTACACCTTC.

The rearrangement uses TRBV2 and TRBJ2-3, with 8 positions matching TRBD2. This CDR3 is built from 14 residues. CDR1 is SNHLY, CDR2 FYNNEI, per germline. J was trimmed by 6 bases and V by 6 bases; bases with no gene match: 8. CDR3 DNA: TGTGCCAGCAGCGACCGGCGGGAGGTGGATACGCAGTATTTT. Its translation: CASSDRREVDTQYF.

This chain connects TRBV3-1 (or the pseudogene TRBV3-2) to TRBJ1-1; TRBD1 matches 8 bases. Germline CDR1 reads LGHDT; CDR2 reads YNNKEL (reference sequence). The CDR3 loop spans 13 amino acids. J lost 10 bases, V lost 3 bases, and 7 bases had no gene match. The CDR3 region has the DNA TGTGCCAGCAGCCACTCCGGACAGGGAAGAGCTTTCTTT. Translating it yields CASSHSGQGRAFF.

CDR3 DNA sequence: TGTGCCAGCAGCCCAAGGGGCGGGAGCTCTGGGGCCAACGTCCTGACTTTC. It yields the protein CASSPRGGSSGANVLTF. The rearrangement joins TRBV28 to TRBJ2-6, with TRBD2 matching 7 bases. This CDR3 has 17 amino acids. Losses at the gene ends were 6 bases for V and 0 bases for J; bases not matched to a gene: 8. CDR1 MDHEN and CDR2 SYDVKM come from the germline V gene.

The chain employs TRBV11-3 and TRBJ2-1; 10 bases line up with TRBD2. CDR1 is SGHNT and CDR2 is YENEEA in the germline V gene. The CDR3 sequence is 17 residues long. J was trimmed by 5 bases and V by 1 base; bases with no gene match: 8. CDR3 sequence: CASSLGASGSSNNEQFF. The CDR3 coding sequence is TGTGCCAGCAGCTTAGGGGCTAGCGGGAGCAGTAACAATGAGCAGTTCTTC. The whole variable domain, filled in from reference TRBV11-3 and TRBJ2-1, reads EAGVVQSPRYKIIEKKQPVAFWCNPISGHNTLYWYLQNLGQGPELLIRYENEEAVDDSQLPKDRFSAERLKGVDSTLKIQPAELGDSAVYLCASSLGASGSSNNEQFFGPGTRLTVL.

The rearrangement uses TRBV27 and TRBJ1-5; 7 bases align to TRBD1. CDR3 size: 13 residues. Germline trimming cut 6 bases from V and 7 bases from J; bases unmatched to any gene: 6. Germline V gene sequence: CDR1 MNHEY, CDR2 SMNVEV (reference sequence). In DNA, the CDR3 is TGTGCCAGCAGACGGACAGGCCAACAGCCCCAGCATTTT. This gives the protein CASRRTGQQPQHF.

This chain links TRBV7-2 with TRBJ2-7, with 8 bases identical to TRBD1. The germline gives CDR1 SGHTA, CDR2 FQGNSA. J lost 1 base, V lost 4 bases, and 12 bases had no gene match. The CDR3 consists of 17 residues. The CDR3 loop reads CASSWGDIQGVSYEQYF. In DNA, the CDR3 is TGTGCCAGCAGCTGGGGGGATATACAGGGGGTTTCCTACGAGCAGTACTTC.

CDR3 region: CASSLDRAGAYEQYF. In DNA, the CDR3 is TGTGCCAGCAGCCTCGACAGGGCTGGAGCCTACGAGCAGTACTTC. The chain is built from TRBV7-9 and TRBJ2-7, with 7 positions matching TRBD1. The CDR3 is 15 residues long. Germline-derived CDR1 and CDR2 are SEHNR and FQNEAQ (reference sequence). The V and J ends lost 5 bases and 2 bases, in that order; junction bases with no gene match: 9.

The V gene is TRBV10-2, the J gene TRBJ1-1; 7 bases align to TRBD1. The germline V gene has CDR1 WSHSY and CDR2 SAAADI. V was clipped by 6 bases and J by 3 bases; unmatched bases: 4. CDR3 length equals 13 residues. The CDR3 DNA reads TGCGCCAGCAGGAACACAGGGGACACTGAAGCTTTCTTT. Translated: CASRNTGDTEAFF.

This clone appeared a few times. CDR3 amino acids: CSVEGRSYEQYF. CDR3 nucleotides: TGCAGCGTTGAAGGCAGGTCCTACGAGCAGTACTTC. V gene TRBV29-1 combines with J gene TRBJ2-7, with D unresolved. Germline V gives CDR1 SQVTM, CDR2 ANQGSEA. Trimming shortened V by 1 base and J by 1 base, and 5 bases separated the two germline ends. This CDR3 has 12 amino acids.

The CDR3 DNA is TGTGCCAGCAGTAGGGTTTCGGGACAGGGTAATTCACCCCTCCACTTT. As protein: CASSRVSGQGNSPLHF. The chain is built from TRBV28 and TRBJ1-6; 9 nucleotides agree with TRBD1. In germline, CDR1 is MDHEN, CDR2 SYDVKM. This CDR3 contains 16 residues. The J segment lost 6 bases and the V segment lost 5 bases, leaving 8 bases of the junction unmatched.

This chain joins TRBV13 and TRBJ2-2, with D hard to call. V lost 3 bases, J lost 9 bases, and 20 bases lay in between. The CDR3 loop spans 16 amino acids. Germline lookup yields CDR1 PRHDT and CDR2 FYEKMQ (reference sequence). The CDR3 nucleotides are TGTGCCAGCAGCTTGTCGGCAGGCCGTCATCGTCGGGAGCTGTTTTTT. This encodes CASSLSAGRHRRELFF.

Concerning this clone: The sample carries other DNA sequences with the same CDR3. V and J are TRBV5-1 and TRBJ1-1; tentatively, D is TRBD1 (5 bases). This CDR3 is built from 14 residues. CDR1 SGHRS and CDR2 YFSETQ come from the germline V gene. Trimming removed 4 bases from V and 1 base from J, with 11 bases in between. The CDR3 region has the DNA TGCGCCAGCAGCATTCAGGGTGGGAACACTGAAGCTTTCTTT. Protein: CASSIQGGNTEAFF.

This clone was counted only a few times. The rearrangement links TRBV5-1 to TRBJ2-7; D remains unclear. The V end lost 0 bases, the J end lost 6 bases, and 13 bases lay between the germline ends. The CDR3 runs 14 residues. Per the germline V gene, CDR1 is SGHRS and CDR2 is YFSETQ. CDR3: CASSLVLRAGEQYF. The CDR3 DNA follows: TGCGCCAGCAGCTTGGTTCTCAGAGCAGGCGAGCAGTACTTC.